Listed here are 4 T cell receptor beta chains from one sample, sequenced in a study of blood T cell repertoires in COVID-19. Measured with immunoSEQ multiplex PCR; TCRdb has only the in-frame clones, and not every one. The table has some 260,000 clones, 75% to 95% seen once. The specimen sequenced was PBMCs or T cells enriched from blood (not recorded which). The receptors come from a woman aged 18-29 years who had recovered from COVID-19.

This chain connects TRBV28 to TRBJ1-2; TRBD1 matches 7 bases. J gave up 3 bases and V 5 bases, and 6 bases lay outside the gene matches. The germline V gene has CDR1 MDHEN and CDR2 SYDVKM. CDR3 length: 14 amino acids. The CDR3, as DNA: TGTGCCAGCAGTCAAGACAGGGTGGACTATGGCTACACCTTC. It translates to CASSQDRVDYGYTF.

The chain has TRBV27 and TRBJ2-5; D unresolved. V was clipped by 2 bases and J by 2 bases, with 12 bases between them. Germline CDR1 MNHEY, CDR2 SMNVEV (reference sequence). CDR3 size: 15 residues. The DNA of the CDR3 is TGTGCCAGCAGTTTAGCAGGTTACCCTCAAGAGACCCAGTACTTC. Its translation is CASSLAGYPQETQYF.

The chain employs TRBV21-1 and TRBJ1-1. TRBV21-1 is listed as a pseudogene. CDR3 length: 14 amino acids. In DNA form, the CDR3 reads TGTGCCAGCAGCAAACAAGGAGAGAACACTGAAGCTTTCTTT. Its translation: CASSKQGENTEAFF.

V is TRBV27 and J is TRBJ1-1; a weak D match, TRBD1 (6 bases). Germline CDR1 and CDR2: MNHEY and SMNVEV (reference sequence). Trimming cost V 6 bases and J 5 bases, with 19 bases left between them. The CDR3 contains 15 residues. In DNA, the CDR3 is TGTGCCAGCAGCGATTATCCCAGGGGTGGAACTGAAGCTTTCTTT. Its protein is CASSDYPRGGTEAFF.